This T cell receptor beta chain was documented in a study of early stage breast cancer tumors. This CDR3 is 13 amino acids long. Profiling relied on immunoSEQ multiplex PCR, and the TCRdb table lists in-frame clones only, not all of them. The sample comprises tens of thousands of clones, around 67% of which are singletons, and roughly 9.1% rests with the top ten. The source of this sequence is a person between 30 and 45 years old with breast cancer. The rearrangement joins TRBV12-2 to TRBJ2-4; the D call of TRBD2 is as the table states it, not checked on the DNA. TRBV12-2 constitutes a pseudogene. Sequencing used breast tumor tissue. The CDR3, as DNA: TGTGCAAGTCGCTTAATTGGAGAGGGCATTCAGTACTTC. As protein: CASRLIGEGIQYF.